The 25 T cell receptor beta chains below all came from one sample that was sequenced in a study of T cells after yellow fever vaccination. In TCRdb, the 5' RACE reads were re-called with MiXCR into one record per CDR3 protein. The profile covers a few hundred thousand distinct CDR3 sequences, with over 5% appearing a single time and 14% to 15% taken by the ten largest. The source was PBMCs, collected 5 days after the yellow fever booster vaccination. The receptors were gathered from a man aged 25 to 40 who received the YFV17D yellow fever vaccine.

This clonotype was seen more than once but under ten times. V is TRBV7-2 and J is TRBJ2-1; a possible D gene is TRBD2 (6 bases). CDR3 size: 14 residues. Germline V gene data show CDR1 as SGHTA and CDR2 as FQGNSA. V was pared by 5 bases and J by 9 bases, with 17 bases between. This CDR3 reads CASSLGSFGSEQFF. The DNA for the CDR3 is TGTGCCAGCAGCCTCGGGAGTTTTGGGAGTGAGCAGTTCTTC.

This clonotype was recorded a few times. The CDR3 spells CASSAGLAAGEQFF. The CDR3, as DNA: TGTGCCAGCAGCGCGGGACTAGCTGCAGGTGAGCAGTTCTTC. The chain recombines TRBV7-2 with TRBJ2-1, with TRBD2 identical over 9 bases. From germline, CDR1 is SGHTA and CDR2 FQGNSA. The CDR3 has 14 residues. J lost 9 bases, V lost 5 bases, and 8 bases had no gene match.

This clonotype was found a few times. V gene TRBV19 combines with J gene TRBJ1-1, with D tentatively TRBD1 (5 bases). Trimming cost V 3 bases and J 2 bases, with 13 bases left between them. CDR1 is LNHDA and CDR2 is SQIVND in the germline V gene (reference sequence). The CDR3 runs 15 residues. Here the CDR3 reads CASSIAVGQNTEAFF. CDR3 in DNA: TGTGCCAGTAGTATCGCGGTGGGGCAAAACACTGAAGCTTTCTTT.

This clonotype was seen at least ten times. The chain is built from TRBV12-5 and TRBJ1-2, with D tentatively TRBD1 (5 bases). This CDR3 comprises 17 residues. Trimming took 2 bases from V and 8 from J, leaving 24 bases between them. CDR1 is LGHNT and CDR2 is FRNRAP in the germline V gene. CDR3 sequence: CASGLPPPRGETNGYTF. For the CDR3, the DNA is TGTGCTAGTGGTTTGCCCCCTCCTCGAGGGGAGACAAACGGCTACACCTTC.

Many counts were recorded for this clonotype. The chain is built from TRBV24-1 and TRBJ2-1, with 7 bases fitting TRBD2. Trimming removed 4 bases from V and 6 bases from J; junction bases left unmatched: 11. In germline, CDR1 is KGHDR, CDR2 SFDVKD. This CDR3 contains 16 residues. CDR3 in DNA: TGTGCCACCAGTGAAGTGGGGGGAGGGGCACCCAATGAGCAGTTCTTC. This encodes CATSEVGGGAPNEQFF.

This clonotype came up many times. This chain links TRBV7-2 with TRBJ2-7; TRBD2 matches at 13 bases. V lost 0 bases and J lost 3; bases outside the gene matches: 5. Germline CDR1 SGHTA, CDR2 FQGNSA. This CDR3 is 17 amino acids long. The CDR3 spells CASSLASGTSGDYEQYF. The CDR3 DNA sequence: TGTGCCAGCAGCTTAGCGTCGGGGACTAGCGGGGACTACGAGCAGTACTTC.

In this sample, this clonotype turned up a few times. The rearrangement joins TRBV27 to TRBJ2-3; D is undetermined. The CDR3 sequence is 13 residues long. Trimming cost V 9 bases and J 3 bases, with 13 bases left between them. Germline V gene sequence: CDR1 MNHEY, CDR2 SMNVEV (reference sequence). CDR3 amino acids: CASHESGTDTQYF. The CDR3 DNA sequence: TGTGCCAGTCATGAAAGTGGGACAGATACGCAGTATTTT.

This clonotype was seen repeatedly, ten times or more. CDR3 in amino acids: CASSSTGTRNTGELFF. The CDR3 DNA sequence: TGTGCCAGCAGCTCAACCGGGACAAGGAACACCGGGGAGCTGTTTTTT. The chain is built from TRBV7-3 and TRBJ2-2; a weak D match, TRBD1 (6 bases). Germline V gene data show CDR1 as SGHTA and CDR2 as FQGTGA. V lost 4 bases and J 1 base, leaving 13 bases between the germline ends. This CDR3 spans 16 amino acids.

The chain links TRBV29-1 to TRBJ2-1; D gene ambiguous. The CDR3 runs to 15 residues. The germline gives CDR1 SQVTM, CDR2 ANQGSEA. V shed 0 bases and J shed 2 bases, with 11 bases lying between them. The CDR3 reads CSVEEAEITYNEQFF. The CDR3 DNA reads TGCAGCGTTGAAGAGGCGGAAATTACCTACAATGAGCAGTTCTTC.

Only a few counts were recorded for this clonotype. This chain links TRBV20-1 with TRBJ2-1; D unclear. The CDR3 sequence is 15 residues long. Germline loops: CDR1 DFQATT, CDR2 SNEGSKA (reference sequence). The CDR3 region is CRTRGLQSSYNEQFF. The CDR3 region has the DNA TGCAGGACTCGTGGATTGCAGTCCTCCTACAATGAGCAGTTCTTC.

This clonotype was observed a handful of times. The J gene is TRBJ2-3, the V gene TRBV3-1; D is perhaps TRBD2 (5 bases). Germline CDR1 is LGHDT and CDR2 is YNNKEL (reference sequence). The CDR3 covers 17 residues. The V gene lost 0 bases and the J gene lost 8 bases, with 21 bases spanning the gap. DNA for the CDR3: TGTGCCAGCAGCCAAGATCTTGGACTCCTGGAAATCGGTACGCAGTATTTT. Its translation is CASSQDLGLLEIGTQYF.

This clonotype was recorded many times. The rearrangement uses TRBV20-1 and TRBJ2-7, with 8 positions matching TRBD2. V gave up 1 base and J gave up 0 bases; unmatched junction bases: 8. The CDR3 sequence is 16 residues long. CDR1 DFQATT and CDR2 SNEGSKA come from the germline V gene (reference sequence). The CDR3 coding sequence is TGCAGTGCTAGAGGAGGGGCTAGCGGGCTCTCCTACGAGCAGTACTTC. Translation gives CSARGGASGLSYEQYF.

This clonotype was recorded at least ten times. The rearrangement joins TRBV24-1 to TRBJ2-2; D is uncertain. Per the germline V gene, CDR1 is KGHDR and CDR2 is SFDVKD. The CDR3 has 12 residues. V was trimmed by 4 bases and J by 4 bases, leaving 3 bases between them. For the CDR3, the DNA is TGTGCCACCAGTGAGAGCACCGGGGAGCTGTTTTTT. This codes for CATSESTGELFF.

V and J are TRBV20-1 and TRBJ2-5; 7 nucleotides align to TRBD2. The CDR3 loop spans 14 amino acids. V gave up 3 bases and J gave up 2 bases; unmatched junction bases: 6. Per germline, CDR1 DFQATT and CDR2 SNEGSKA (reference sequence). CDR3 region: CSARGPAGQETQYF. CDR3 nucleotides: TGCAGTGCTAGGGGCCCAGCGGGGCAAGAGACCCAGTACTTC.

Many counts were recorded for this clonotype. This CDR3 is CAIAAAYNEQFF. Here the CDR3 DNA reads TGTGCCATCGCTGCGGCCTACAATGAGCAGTTCTTC. The chain combines TRBV10-3 with TRBJ2-1; D gene ambiguous. Trimming cost V 8 bases and J 2 bases, with 7 bases left between them. Per the germline V gene, CDR1 is ENHRY and CDR2 is SYGVKD. The CDR3 covers 12 residues.

J is TRBJ1-2 and V is TRBV30; TRBD1 matches 7 bases. Germline lookup yields CDR1 GTSNPN and CDR2 SVGIG (reference sequence). V gave up 0 bases and J gave up 5 bases; unmatched junction bases: 3. The CDR3 is 13 residues long. CDR3 in DNA: TGTGCCTGGAGTGTAACACAGGGGTATGGCTACACCTTC. Its translation: CAWSVTQGYGYTF.

This clonotype has more than one count but fewer than ten. The chain is built from TRBV28 and TRBJ2-7; D is uncertain. Looked up from germline, CDR1 is MDHEN and CDR2 is SYDVKM. V dropped 6 bases and J dropped 6 bases, with 12 bases sitting between them. The CDR3 spans 12 residues. The CDR3 reads CASRILEGEQYF. The CDR3 DNA reads as TGTGCCAGCAGAATCCTCGAAGGCGAGCAGTACTTC.

This clonotype appeared many times. The V call is TRBV6-2 or TRBV6-3, the J call TRBJ2-2, with TRBD2 matching over 7 bases. The J segment lost 0 bases and the V segment lost 11 bases, leaving 6 bases of the junction unmatched. Germline V gene sequence: CDR1 MNHEY, CDR2 SVGEGT. The CDR3 covers 14 residues. The CDR3 here is CAALRGANTGELFF. The CDR3 coding sequence is TGTGCCGCCCTACGGGGGGCGAACACCGGGGAGCTGTTTTTT.

V usage is TRBV20-1 and J usage is TRBJ2-7; no definite D call. The V and J ends lost 3 bases and 4 bases respectively, with 13 bases between them. Germline lookup yields CDR1 DFQATT and CDR2 SNEGSKA (reference sequence). The CDR3 has 13 amino acids. The CDR3 DNA follows: TGCAGTGCTAGTGCTCGATCCCTTTACGAGCAGTACTTC. Protein product: CSASARSLYEQYF.

The V call is TRBV4-3, the J call TRBJ2-2, with D possibly being TRBD1 (5 bases). V gave up 0 bases and J gave up 4 bases, with 15 bases separating them. CDR1 is LGHNA, CDR2 YSLEER, per germline. The CDR3 sequence is 17 residues long. The CDR3 region has the DNA TGCGCCAGCAGCCAAGAGGATCTATGGGGCGGCACCGGGGAGCTGTTTTTT. The encoded protein is CASSQEDLWGGTGELFF.

The table lists this clonotype with a few counts. The CDR3 sequence: CASSPSTRAKNIQYF. CDR3 coding DNA: TGTGCCAGCAGCCCTAGTACGAGAGCCAAAAACATTCAGTACTTC. The chain carries TRBV11-1 and TRBJ2-4; D gene unclear. CDR1 and CDR2 (germline): SGHAT, FQDESV (reference sequence). This CDR3 has 15 amino acids. With 5 bases removed from V and 0 bases from J, the gap between germline ends came to 11 bases.

This clonotype has only a few counts. This chain joins TRBV10-3 and TRBJ2-5, with D hard to call. The CDR3 has 12 amino acids. V lost 2 bases, J lost 10 bases, and 11 bases lay in between. Germline assignment: CDR1 ENHRY and CDR2 SYGVKD. The CDR3 DNA reads as TGTGCCATCAGTGAGGCCGAGCGAAACCAGTACTTC. Protein product: CAISEAERNQYF.

The chain has TRBV4-3 and TRBJ2-4, with 7 bases fitting TRBD2. Germline-derived CDR1 and CDR2 are LGHNA and YSLEER. V shed 2 bases and J 0 bases; nucleotides not matched to a gene: 10. The length of the CDR3 is 18 residues. CDR3 nucleotide sequence: TGCGCCAGCAGCCAATTTGCGGGAGATTCGATAGCCAAAAACATTCAGTACTTC. As protein: CASSQFAGDSIAKNIQYF.

The chain carries TRBV12-3 or TRBV12-4 and TRBJ2-3, with 9 bases lining up with TRBD2. Unmatched junction bases numbered 14, after V lost 5 bases and J lost 8 bases. CDR3 length: 16 amino acids. The CDR3, as DNA: TGTGCCAGCAGTCCATCCGGGACTAGCCTAGCGGTTACGCAGTATTTT. Translating gives CASSPSGTSLAVTQYF.

The sample holds a few counts of this clonotype. J is TRBJ2-7 and V is TRBV12-3 or TRBV12-4; D is unclear. With 5 bases removed from V and 2 bases from J, the gap between germline ends came to 7 bases. The CDR3 covers 12 residues. CDR3: CASSAPPYEQYF. CDR3 coding DNA: TGTGCCAGCAGTGCACCACCCTACGAGCAGTACTTC.